These 3 T cell receptor beta chains were all obtained from the same sample, sequenced in a study of T cell repertoires in cytomegalovirus infection (dated by TCRdb to between 2018 and 2021). The sequencer was an Illumina HiSeq 1500. The public reads were reprocessed in TCRdb via fastp at Q25 and MiXCR, keeping in-frame beta chains. Duplicate CDR3 protein sequences are folded into a single record with the most common DNA and genes. In all, the sample holds 150,000 to 200,000 distinct CDR3 sequences, and 8% to 10% of those were seen once. The ten top clones hold about 4.2% of the sample. The sequenced sample consisted of PBMCs. The source of these receptors is a human donor in good health (CMV status not recorded). Some clones in this sample may be carry-over from other donors' samples.

This clonotype was seen many times. This chain joins TRBV7-2 and TRBJ1-1; D possibly corresponds to TRBD1 (5 bases). V lost 3 bases, J lost 10 bases, and 18 bases lay in between. The V gene's germline CDR1 is SGHTA and CDR2 FQGNSA. The CDR3 runs 14 residues. CDR3 nucleotide sequence: TGTGCCAGCAGCTTTCAGTGGTCGGGGGGTTTAGCTTTCTTT. Translating gives CASSFQWSGGLAFF.

V and J are TRBV20-1 and TRBJ1-2; 7 bases line up with TRBD1. The V segment lost 3 bases and the J segment 7 bases; nucleotides outside the gene matches: 5. The germline gives CDR1 DFQATT, CDR2 SNEGSKA (reference sequence). The CDR3 is 12 residues long. The CDR3 is CSASRQGSGYTF. In DNA form, the CDR3 reads TGCAGTGCTAGTCGACAGGGCAGTGGCTACACCTTC.

This clonotype was seen only a few times. Written as DNA, the CDR3 is TGTGCCATCAGTGAGCCCCTACGGGAGACCCAGTACTTC. Protein: CAISEPLRETQYF. This chain connects TRBV10-3 to TRBJ2-5; no reliable D call. The CDR3 is 13 amino acids. Germline loops: CDR1 ENHRY, CDR2 SYGVKD. Trimming stripped 2 bases from V and 5 bases from J, with 9 bases between.